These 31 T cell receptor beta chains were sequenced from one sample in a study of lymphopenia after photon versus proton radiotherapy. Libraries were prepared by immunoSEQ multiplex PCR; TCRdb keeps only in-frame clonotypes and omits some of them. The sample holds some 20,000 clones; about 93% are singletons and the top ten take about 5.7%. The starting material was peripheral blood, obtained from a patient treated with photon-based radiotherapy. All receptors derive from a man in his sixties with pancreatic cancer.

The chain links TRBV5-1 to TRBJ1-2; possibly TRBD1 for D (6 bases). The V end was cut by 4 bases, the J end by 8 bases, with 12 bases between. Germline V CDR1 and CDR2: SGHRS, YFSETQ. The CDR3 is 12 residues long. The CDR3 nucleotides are TGCGCCAGCAGCCCCCAGGGACACGGCTACACCTTC. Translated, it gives CASSPQGHGYTF.

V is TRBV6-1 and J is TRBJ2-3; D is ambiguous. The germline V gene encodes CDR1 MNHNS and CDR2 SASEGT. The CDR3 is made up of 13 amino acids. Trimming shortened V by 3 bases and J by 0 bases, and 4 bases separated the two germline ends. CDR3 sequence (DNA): TGTGCCAGCAGTGACTTCAGCACAGATACGCAGTATTTT. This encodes CASSDFSTDTQYF.

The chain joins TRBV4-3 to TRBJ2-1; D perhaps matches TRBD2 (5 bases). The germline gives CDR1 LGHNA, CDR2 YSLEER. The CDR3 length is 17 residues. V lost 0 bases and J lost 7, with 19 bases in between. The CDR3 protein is CASSQDLRILLGNEQFF. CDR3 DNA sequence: TGCGCCAGCAGCCAAGATCTTAGAATACTACTAGGGAATGAGCAGTTCTTC.

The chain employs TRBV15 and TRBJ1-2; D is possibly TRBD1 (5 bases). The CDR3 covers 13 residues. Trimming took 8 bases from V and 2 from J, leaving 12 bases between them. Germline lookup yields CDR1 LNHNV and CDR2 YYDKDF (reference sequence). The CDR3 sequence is CATGDGKNYGYTF. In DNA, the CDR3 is TGTGCCACCGGGGACGGGAAGAACTATGGCTACACCTTC.

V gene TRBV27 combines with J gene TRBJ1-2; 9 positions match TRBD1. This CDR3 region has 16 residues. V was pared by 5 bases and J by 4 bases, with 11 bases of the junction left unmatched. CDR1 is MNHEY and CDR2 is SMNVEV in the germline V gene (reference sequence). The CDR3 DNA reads TGTGCCAGCAGTGCCCATGACAGGGGGTTCGCCTATGGCTACACCTTC. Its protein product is CASSAHDRGFAYGYTF.

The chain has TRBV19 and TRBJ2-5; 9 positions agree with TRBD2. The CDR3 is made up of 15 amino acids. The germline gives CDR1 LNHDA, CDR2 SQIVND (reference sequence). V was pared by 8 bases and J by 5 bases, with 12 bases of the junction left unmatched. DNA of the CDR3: TGTGCCAGTTGCCCCCGGGCGGGGGGGCCTGAGACCCAGTACTTC. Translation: CASCPRAGGPETQYF.

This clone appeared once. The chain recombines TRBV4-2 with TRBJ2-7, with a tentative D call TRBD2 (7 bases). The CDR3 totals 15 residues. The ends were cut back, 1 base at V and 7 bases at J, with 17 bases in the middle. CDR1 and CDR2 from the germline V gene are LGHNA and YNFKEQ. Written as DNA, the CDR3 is TGTGCCAGCAGCCAAGCTGGCGGGGGCTTAGAGGAGCAGTACTTC. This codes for CASSQAGGGLEEQYF.

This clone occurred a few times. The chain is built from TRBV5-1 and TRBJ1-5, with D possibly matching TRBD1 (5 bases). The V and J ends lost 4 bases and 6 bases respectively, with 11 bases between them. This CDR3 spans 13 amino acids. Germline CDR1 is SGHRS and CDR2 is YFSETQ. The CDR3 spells CASSEGPGQPQHF. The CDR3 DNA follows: TGCGCCAGCAGCGAGGGGCCGGGTCAGCCCCAGCATTTT.

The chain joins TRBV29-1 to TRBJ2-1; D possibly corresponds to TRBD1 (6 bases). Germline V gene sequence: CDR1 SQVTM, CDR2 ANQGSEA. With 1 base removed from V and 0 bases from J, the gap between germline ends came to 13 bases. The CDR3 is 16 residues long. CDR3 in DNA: TGCAGCGTTGAAGGTGGGGCACAGGGCTCCTACAATGAGCAGTTCTTC. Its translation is CSVEGGAQGSYNEQFF.

Here the CDR3 reads CAIRASPGTGSYEQYF. CDR3 coding DNA: TGTGCCATCAGAGCCAGTCCGGGGACAGGGTCCTACGAGCAGTACTTC. The chain couples TRBV10-3 to TRBJ2-7, with 9 bases aligning to TRBD1. The CDR3 contains 16 residues. V lost 6 bases, J lost 1 base, and 10 bases stayed unmatched. Germline assignment: CDR1 ENHRY and CDR2 SYGVKD.

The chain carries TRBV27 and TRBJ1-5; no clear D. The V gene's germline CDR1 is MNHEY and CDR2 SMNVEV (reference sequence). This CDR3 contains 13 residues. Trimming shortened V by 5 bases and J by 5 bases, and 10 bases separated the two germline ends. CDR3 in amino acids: CASSQDKDQPQHF. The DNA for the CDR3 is TGTGCCAGCAGTCAAGATAAGGATCAGCCCCAGCATTTT.

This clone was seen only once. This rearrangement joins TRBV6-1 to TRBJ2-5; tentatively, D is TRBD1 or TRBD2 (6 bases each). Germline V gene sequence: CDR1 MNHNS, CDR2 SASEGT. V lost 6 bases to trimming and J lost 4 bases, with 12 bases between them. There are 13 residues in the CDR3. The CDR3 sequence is CASSRGGRETQYF. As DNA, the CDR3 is TGTGCCAGCAGCCGAGGGGGGAGAGAGACCCAGTACTTC.

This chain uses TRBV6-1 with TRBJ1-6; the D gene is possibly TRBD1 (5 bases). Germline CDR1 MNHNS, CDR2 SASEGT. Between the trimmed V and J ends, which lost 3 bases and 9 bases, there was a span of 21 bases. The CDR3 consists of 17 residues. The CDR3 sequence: CASSDAPTVAPRSPLHF. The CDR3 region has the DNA TGTGCCAGCAGTGACGCACCGACAGTGGCGCCGCGTTCACCCCTCCACTTT.

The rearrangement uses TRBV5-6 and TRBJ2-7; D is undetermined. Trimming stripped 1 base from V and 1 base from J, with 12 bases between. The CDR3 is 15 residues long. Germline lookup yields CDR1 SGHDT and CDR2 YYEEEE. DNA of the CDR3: TGTGCCAGCAGCTTGCTCGTCGAGTATTCCTACGAGCAGTACTTC. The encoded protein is CASSLLVEYSYEQYF.

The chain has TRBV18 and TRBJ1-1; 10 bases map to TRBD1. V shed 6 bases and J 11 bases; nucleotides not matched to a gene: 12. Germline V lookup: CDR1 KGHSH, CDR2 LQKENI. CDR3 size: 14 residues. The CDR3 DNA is TGTGCCAGCTCCCCCGGACAGGGGGATCACGGGGCTTTCTTT. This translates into CASSPGQGDHGAFF.

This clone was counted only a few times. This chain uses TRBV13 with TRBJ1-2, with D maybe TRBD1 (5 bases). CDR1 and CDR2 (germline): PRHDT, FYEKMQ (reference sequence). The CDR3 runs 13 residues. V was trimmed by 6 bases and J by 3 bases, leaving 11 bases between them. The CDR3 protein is CASSSRQYYGYTF. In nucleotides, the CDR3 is TGTGCCAGCAGTTCCCGACAGTACTATGGCTACACCTTC.

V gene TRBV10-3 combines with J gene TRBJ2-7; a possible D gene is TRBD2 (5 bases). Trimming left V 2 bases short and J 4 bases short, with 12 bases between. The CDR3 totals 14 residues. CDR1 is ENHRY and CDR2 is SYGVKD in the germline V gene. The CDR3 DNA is TGTGCCATCAGTGAGGAGGGTTCTGTGTACGAGCAGTACTTC. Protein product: CAISEEGSVYEQYF.

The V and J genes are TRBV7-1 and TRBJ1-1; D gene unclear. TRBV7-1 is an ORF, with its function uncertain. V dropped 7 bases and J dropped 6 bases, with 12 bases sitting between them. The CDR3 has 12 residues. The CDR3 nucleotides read TGTGCCAGCAACCCCGGTGTATCTGAAGCTTTCTTT. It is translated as CASNPGVSEAFF.

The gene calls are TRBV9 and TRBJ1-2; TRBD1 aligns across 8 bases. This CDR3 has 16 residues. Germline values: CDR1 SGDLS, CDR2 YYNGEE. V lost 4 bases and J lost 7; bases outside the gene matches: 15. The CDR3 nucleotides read TGTGCCAGCAGCTTTTCTGGACAGGGACGCGCTGCTGGCTACACCTTC. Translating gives CASSFSGQGRAAGYTF.

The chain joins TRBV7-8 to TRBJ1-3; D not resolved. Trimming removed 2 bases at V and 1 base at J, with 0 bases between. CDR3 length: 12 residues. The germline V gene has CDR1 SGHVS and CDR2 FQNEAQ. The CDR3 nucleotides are TGTGCCAGCAGCTTATCTGGAAACACCATATATTTT. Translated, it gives CASSLSGNTIYF. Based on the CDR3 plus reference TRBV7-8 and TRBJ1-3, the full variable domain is GAGVSQSPRYKVAKRGQDVALRCDPISGHVSLFWYQQALGQGPEFLTYFQNEAQLDKSGLPSDRFFAERPEGSVSTLKIQRTQQEDSAVYLCASSLSGNTIYFGEGSWLTVV.

The CDR3 protein is CALLPTSGGAKYWPDTQYF. The CDR3, as DNA: TGTGCCTTGCTCCCTACTAGCGGGGGGGCTAAGTACTGGCCAGATACGCAGTATTTT. The J gene is TRBJ2-3, the V gene TRBV30, with 13 bases matching TRBD2. Trimming cost V 7 bases and J 4 bases; bases outside gene matches: 20. This CDR3 spans 19 amino acids. The germline V gene encodes CDR1 GTSNPN and CDR2 SVGIG (reference sequence).

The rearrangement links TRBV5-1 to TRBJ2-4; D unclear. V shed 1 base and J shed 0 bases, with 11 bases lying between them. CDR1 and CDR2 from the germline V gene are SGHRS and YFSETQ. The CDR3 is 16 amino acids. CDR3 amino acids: CASSLRYWLAKNIQYF. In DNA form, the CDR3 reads TGCGCCAGCAGCTTGCGATATTGGCTAGCCAAAAACATTCAGTACTTC.

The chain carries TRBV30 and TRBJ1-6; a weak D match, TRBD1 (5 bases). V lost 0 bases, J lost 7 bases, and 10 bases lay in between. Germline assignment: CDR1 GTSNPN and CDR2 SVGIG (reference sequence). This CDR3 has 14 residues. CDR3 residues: CAWSVTGQNSPLHF. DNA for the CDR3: TGTGCCTGGAGTGTAACAGGCCAGAATTCACCCCTCCACTTT.

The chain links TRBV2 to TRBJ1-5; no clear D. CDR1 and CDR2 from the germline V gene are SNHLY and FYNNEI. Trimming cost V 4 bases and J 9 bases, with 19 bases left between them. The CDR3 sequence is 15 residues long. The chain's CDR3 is CASSGLLVDRRPQHF. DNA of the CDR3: TGTGCCAGCAGTGGGCTATTAGTCGACCGGAGGCCCCAGCATTTT. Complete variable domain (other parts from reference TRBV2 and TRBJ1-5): EPEVTQTPSHQVTQMGQEVILRCVPISNHLYFYWYRQILGQKVEFLVSFYNNEISEKSEIFDDQFSVERPDGSNFTLKIRSTKLEDSAMYFCASSGLLVDRRPQHFGDGTRLSIL.

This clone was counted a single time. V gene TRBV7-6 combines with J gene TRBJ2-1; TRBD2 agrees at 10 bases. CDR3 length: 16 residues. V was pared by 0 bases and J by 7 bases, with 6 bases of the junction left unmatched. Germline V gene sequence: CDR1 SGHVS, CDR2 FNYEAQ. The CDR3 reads CASSLAVRGLANEQFF. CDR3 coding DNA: TGTGCCAGCAGCTTAGCGGTCAGGGGACTAGCGAATGAGCAGTTCTTC.

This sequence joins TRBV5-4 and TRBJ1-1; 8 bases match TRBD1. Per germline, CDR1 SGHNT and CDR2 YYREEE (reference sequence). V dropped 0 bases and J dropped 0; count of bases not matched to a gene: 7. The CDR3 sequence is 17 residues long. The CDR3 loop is CASSLGGAGGLNTEAFF. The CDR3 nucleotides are TGTGCCAGCAGCTTGGGCGGTGCAGGGGGCTTGAACACTGAAGCTTTCTTT.

Here the CDR3 DNA reads TGCGCCAGCAAGTCGCCGGATACGCAGTATTTT. Its translation is CASKSPDTQYF. The chain links TRBV5-1 to TRBJ2-3; D remains ambiguous. This CDR3 is 11 amino acids long. Germline CDR1 reads SGHRS; CDR2 reads YFSETQ. V dropped 6 bases and J dropped 6 bases, with 8 bases sitting between them. Using reference TRBV5-1 and TRBJ2-3 for the parts outside the CDR3, the full variable domain is KAGVTQTPRYLIKTRGQQVTLSCSPISGHRSVSWYQQTPGQGLQFLFEYFSETQRNKGNFPGRFSGRQFSNSRSEMNVSTLELGDSALYLCASKSPDTQYFGPGTRLTVL.

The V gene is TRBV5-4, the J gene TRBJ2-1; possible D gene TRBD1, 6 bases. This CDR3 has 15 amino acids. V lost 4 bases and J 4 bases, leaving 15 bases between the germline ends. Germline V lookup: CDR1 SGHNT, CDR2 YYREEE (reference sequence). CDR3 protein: CASSPDGTNYNEQFF. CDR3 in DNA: TGTGCCAGCAGCCCCGATGGGACAAATTACAATGAGCAGTTCTTC.

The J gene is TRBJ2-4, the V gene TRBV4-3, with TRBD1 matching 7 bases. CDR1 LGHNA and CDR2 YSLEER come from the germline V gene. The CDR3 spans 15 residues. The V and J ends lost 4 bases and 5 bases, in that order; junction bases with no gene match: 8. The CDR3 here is CASSRLLGTENIQYF. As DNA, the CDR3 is TGCGCCAGCAGCCGGCTCCTGGGGACAGAAAACATTCAGTACTTC.

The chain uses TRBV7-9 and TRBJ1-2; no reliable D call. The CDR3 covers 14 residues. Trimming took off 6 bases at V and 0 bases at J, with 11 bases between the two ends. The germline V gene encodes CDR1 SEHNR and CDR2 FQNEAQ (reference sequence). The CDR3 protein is CASRPGVANYGYTF. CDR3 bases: TGTGCCAGCAGGCCCGGAGTAGCTAACTATGGCTACACCTTC.

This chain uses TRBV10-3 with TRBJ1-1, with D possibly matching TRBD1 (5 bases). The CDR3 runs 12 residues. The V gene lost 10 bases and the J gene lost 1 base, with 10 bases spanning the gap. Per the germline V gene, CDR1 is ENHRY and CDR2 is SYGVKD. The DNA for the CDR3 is TGTGCCACCGGGACGAGGAACACTGAAGCTTTCTTT. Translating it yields CATGTRNTEAFF.